This TCR beta chain was recovered during a study of Tregs in tolerant kidney transplant recipients. Study results and limitations: Some patients' samples used different primers over time, so nucleotide sequences weren't comparable. The most relevant donor-specific Treg TCRbeta repertoire apparently came from expansion with activated donor B cells. Biological reproducibility was not directly addressed, but technical replication error appeared minimal.

Thawed PBMCs were FACS-sorted into unstimulated CD4+CD25+CD127- regulatory T cells, CD4+CD25- non-regulatory cells, CD4 and CD8 cells. The protocol was immunoSEQ multiplex PCR, while the TCRdb copy is restricted to in-frame clones and leaves out a portion. The ten most abundant clones cover roughly 0.8% of a sample with approximately 50,000 clones. About this clone: What it binds is not known. The sequence runs out 3 residues before the end of the CDR3; the remainder is reconstructed from the germline J gene.

The CDR3 is made up of 12 amino acids. Trimming left V 7 bases short and J 0 bases short, with 6 bases between. The germline V gene has CDR1 SNHLY and CDR2 FYNNEI. This receptor was obtained from a human donor who received a combined kidney and bone marrow transplant. The sequencing used CD4+ T cells from blood, collected before the transplant. The chain is built from TRBV2 and TRBJ2-5, with TRBD2 as a possible D gene (5 bases). Incomplete CDR3 DNA: TGTGCCAGCAAGCGGAACCAAGAGACC. Amino acid sequence: CASKRNQET. In full, the CDR3 reads CASKRNQETQYF.